Following are 25 T cell receptor beta chains from one sample sequenced in a study of blood T cell repertoires in COVID-19. Clones were read by immunoSEQ multiplex PCR, and TCRdb kept only the in-frame ones, dropping some. Of around 370,000 clones in the sample, approximately 91% were seen once. The source material was peripheral blood. These receptors came from a woman in her 70s with COVID-19, enrolled during active disease.

The chain has TRBV27 and TRBJ1-6; perhaps TRBD1 as D (5 bases). Trimming pared 4 bases from V and 9 bases from J, leaving 16 bases between. The CDR3 has 15 amino acids. From germline, CDR1 is MNHEY and CDR2 SMNVEV (reference sequence). The CDR3 loop is CASSSLPSRGSPLHF. The DNA for the CDR3 is TGTGCCAGCAGTTCACTTCCCTCTAGGGGTTCACCCCTCCACTTT.

This chain links TRBV27 with TRBJ2-2, with 13 nucleotides matching TRBD2. Germline assignment: CDR1 MNHEY and CDR2 SMNVEV (reference sequence). This CDR3 has 18 amino acids. The V segment lost 6 bases and the J segment 1 base; nucleotides outside the gene matches: 8. The CDR3, as DNA: TGTGCCAGCAGCAAAGGGACTAGCGGGGTCCTGAACACCGGGGAGCTGTTTTTT. Protein sequence: CASSKGTSGVLNTGELFF.

This chain links TRBV13 with TRBJ1-4; D not resolved. Germline lookup yields CDR1 PRHDT and CDR2 FYEKMQ (reference sequence). Trimming removed 5 bases from V and 7 bases from J, with 8 bases in between. The CDR3 runs to 12 residues. DNA of the CDR3: TGTGCCAGCAGCGAAACGGGTGAAAAACTGTTTTTT. Its translation: CASSETGEKLFF.

The CDR3 loop reads CASSVALGQSYEQYF. CDR3 nucleotide sequence: TGTGCCAGCAGCGTAGCCCTCGGACAGTCCTACGAGCAGTACTTC. The genes are TRBV9 and TRBJ2-7, with D perhaps TRBD1 (6 bases). Looked up from germline, CDR1 is SGDLS and CDR2 is YYNGEE. The CDR3 sequence is 15 residues long. With 0 bases removed from V and 1 base from J, the gap between germline ends came to 11 bases.

The V call is TRBV2, the J call TRBJ2-4; 11 bases agree with TRBD1. There are 16 residues in the CDR3. V lost 8 bases to trimming and J lost 1 base; unmatched junction nucleotides: 7. Germline V gene sequence: CDR1 SNHLY, CDR2 FYNNEI. CDR3 DNA: TGTGCCAGCGAGGGACAGGGGGTAGGGGCCAAAAACATTCAGTACTTC. Protein product: CASEGQGVGAKNIQYF.

The chain has TRBV5-1 and TRBJ2-1; 13 bases align to TRBD2. The V segment lost 2 bases and the J segment 0 bases; nucleotides outside the gene matches: 17. Germline V gene data show CDR1 as SGHRS and CDR2 as YFSETQ. The CDR3 runs 22 residues. DNA of the CDR3: TGCGCCAGCAGCTTCCCCGGGACTAGCGGGGCGGCGAAAACTAGCTCCTACAATGAGCAGTTCTTC. It codes for CASSFPGTSGAAKTSSYNEQFF.

This clone was recorded a few times. This chain uses TRBV7-8 with TRBJ1-1; perhaps TRBD1 as D (6 bases). Germline CDR1 and CDR2: SGHVS and FQNEAQ. The CDR3 has 14 amino acids. V was trimmed by 1 base and J by 0 bases, leaving 6 bases between them. CDR3 in DNA: TGTGCCAGCAGCTTAGACAGGGTGAACACTGAAGCTTTCTTT. Protein product: CASSLDRVNTEAFF.

CDR3 residues: CSVRPGLDYNEQFF. The CDR3 DNA sequence: TGCAGCGTCCGACCGGGACTAGATTACAATGAGCAGTTCTTC. The V and J genes are TRBV29-1 and TRBJ2-1, with 8 bases matching TRBD2. CDR3 size: 14 residues. Trimming took 6 bases from V and 4 from J; bases not matched to a gene: 8. Germline V gene lookup returns CDR1 SQVTM and CDR2 ANQGSEA.

This clone was counted a single time. DNA of the CDR3: TGTGCCAGCAGTTTATTGGACGCGGGGACCTTC. It is translated as CASSLLDAGTF. The chain joins TRBV12-3 or TRBV12-4 to TRBJ1-2; D remains ambiguous. The CDR3 has 11 residues. Between the trimmed V and J ends, which lost 2 bases and 14 bases, there was a span of 12 bases.

The chain employs TRBV3-1 (or the pseudogene TRBV3-2) and TRBJ2-1; 8 nucleotides match TRBD2. Germline lookup yields CDR1 LGHDT and CDR2 YNNKEL (reference sequence). CDR3 length equals 14 residues. The V gene end was trimmed by 6 bases and the J gene end by 0 bases; junction bases not matched to a gene: 1. The CDR3 nucleotides read TGTGCCAGCAGGAGCGGGGGCTCCTACAATGAGCAGTTCTTC. It encodes CASRSGGSYNEQFF.

The gene calls are TRBV2 and TRBJ1-1, with 8 nucleotides matching TRBD1. The germline V gene encodes CDR1 SNHLY and CDR2 FYNNEI. This CDR3 is 14 amino acids long. V was clipped by 6 bases and J by 3 bases; unmatched bases: 6. CDR3 region: CASSRQGFYTEAFF. The CDR3 nucleotides read TGTGCCAGCAGCCGACAGGGGTTTTACACTGAAGCTTTCTTT.

This chain links TRBV6-5 with TRBJ1-1; D unclear. V dropped 0 bases and J dropped 0 bases, with 5 bases sitting between them. Looked up from germline, CDR1 is MNHEY and CDR2 is SVGAGI. The CDR3 extends over 14 amino acids. The CDR3 nucleotides are TGTGCCAGCAGTTACTCACGGGTGAACACTGAAGCTTTCTTT. It yields the protein CASSYSRVNTEAFF.

The chain has TRBV10-3 and TRBJ1-5; possible D gene TRBD1, 6 bases. Per the germline V gene, CDR1 is ENHRY and CDR2 is SYGVKD. Trimming took off 0 bases at V and 2 bases at J, with 8 bases between the two ends. This CDR3 region has 15 residues. Written as DNA, the CDR3 is TGTGCCATCAGTGAGTCACAGGGAGGCAATCAGCCCCAGCATTTT. It translates to CAISESQGGNQPQHF.

The chain uses TRBV15 and TRBJ1-6; D is uncertain. The CDR3 spans 12 residues. The V gene lost 2 bases and the J gene lost 9 bases, with 5 bases spanning the gap. Germline lookup yields CDR1 LNHNV and CDR2 YYDKDF (reference sequence). CDR3 DNA: TGTGCCACCAGCAGATCCGTTTCACCCCTCCACTTT. Its protein is CATSRSVSPLHF. Supplemented by reference TRBV15 and TRBJ1-6, the full variable domain reads DAMVIQNPRYQVTQFGKPVTLSCSQTLNHNVMYWYQQKSSQAPKLLFHYYDKDFNNEADTPDNFQSRRPNTSFCFLDIRSPGLGDTAMYLCATSRSVSPLHFGNGTRLTVT.

This chain connects TRBV5-4 to TRBJ1-4; tentatively, D is TRBD1 (5 bases). CDR3 length: 13 residues. V lost 7 bases and J 7 bases, leaving 14 bases between the germline ends. Germline assignment: CDR1 SGHNT and CDR2 YYREEE (reference sequence). CDR3 nucleotides: TGTGCCAGCGCGAAAGGGGTGGGTGAAAAACTGTTTTTT. Translating it yields CASAKGVGEKLFF.

This chain uses TRBV2 with TRBJ2-3; TRBD1 is a possible D gene (6 bases). The CDR3 is 15 amino acids. Per germline, CDR1 SNHLY and CDR2 FYNNEI. The germline V and J ends were trimmed by 6 bases and 1 base, with 14 bases remaining between them. DNA of the CDR3: TGTGCCAGCAGCCAAGGAGCAGGGGGCACAGATACGCAGTATTTT. Protein product: CASSQGAGGTDTQYF.

The V and J genes are TRBV24-1 and TRBJ2-3, with 13 positions matching TRBD2. The CDR3 covers 20 residues. V gave up 5 bases and J gave up 2 bases; unmatched junction bases: 15. Germline loops: CDR1 KGHDR, CDR2 SFDVKD. The CDR3 protein is CATSVSLAGGPRAFTDTQYF. CDR3 bases: TGTGCCACCAGTGTGTCACTAGCGGGGGGGCCTAGAGCGTTCACAGATACGCAGTATTTT.

The chain uses TRBV3-1 (or the pseudogene TRBV3-2) and TRBJ2-5; the D gene is possibly TRBD2 (6 bases). The CDR3 has 16 residues. Germline V gives CDR1 LGHDT, CDR2 YNNKEL (reference sequence). V was pared by 3 bases and J by 0 bases, with 14 bases between. CDR3 nucleotide sequence: TGTGCCAGCAGCCAGGGTACCAGCGGGTACCAAGAGACCCAGTACTTC. It encodes CASSQGTSGYQETQYF.

The J gene is TRBJ2-1, the V gene TRBV27; 11 positions match TRBD2. V was clipped by 10 bases and J by 8 bases; unmatched bases: 7. The length of the CDR3 is 13 residues. In germline, CDR1 is MNHEY, CDR2 SMNVEV (reference sequence). The CDR3 is CAKRLAGWDEQFF. In DNA form, the CDR3 reads TGTGCCAAGAGACTAGCGGGATGGGATGAGCAGTTCTTC.

This chain joins TRBV5-1 and TRBJ2-7; D is undetermined. CDR1 is SGHRS and CDR2 is YFSETQ in the germline V gene. The CDR3 length is 14 residues. Trimming removed 3 bases from V and 2 bases from J, with 12 bases in between. The chain's CDR3 is CASSSDGVTYEQYF. The CDR3 region has the DNA TGCGCCAGCAGCTCGGATGGAGTAACCTACGAGCAGTACTTC.

Of note for this clone: This sample also contains other DNA sequences that code for the same CDR3. The CDR3 reads CASSLDRSTDTQYF. In DNA form, the CDR3 reads TGTGCCAGCAGCTTGGACAGGTCTACAGATACGCAGTATTTT. V usage is TRBV6-5 and J usage is TRBJ2-3; 7 bases align to TRBD1. Trimming at V came to 6 bases and at J to 3 bases, leaving 6 bases not matched to a gene. Per germline, CDR1 MNHEY and CDR2 SVGAGI. The CDR3 has 14 amino acids.

The J gene is TRBJ1-6, the V gene TRBV7-2, with 8 bases matching TRBD1. V gave up 7 bases and J gave up 9 bases; unmatched junction bases: 11. Looked up from germline, CDR1 is SGHTA and CDR2 is FQGNSA. The CDR3 length is 15 residues. This CDR3 is CASNSGGRESSPLHF. CDR3 nucleotides: TGTGCCAGCAATTCAGGGGGCCGGGAATCTTCACCCCTCCACTTT. Looking up the rest from reference TRBV7-2 and TRBJ1-6 gives the full variable domain: GAGVSQSPSNKVTEKGKDVELRCDPISGHTALYWYRQSLGQGLEFLIYFQGNSAPDKSGLPSDRFSAERTGGSVSTLTIQRTQQEDSAVYLCASNSGGRESSPLHFGNGTRLTVT.

The chain uses TRBV2 and TRBJ1-5, with D unresolved. The germline CDR1 and CDR2 sequences are SNHLY and FYNNEI. The CDR3 totals 13 residues. V shed 4 bases and J shed 1 base, with 5 bases lying between them. The DNA of the CDR3 is TGTGCCAGCAGTGGACTGAGCAATCAGCCCCAGCATTTT. Amino acids: CASSGLSNQPQHF.

This rearrangement joins TRBV28 to TRBJ1-2; the D is unclear. The V end was cut by 7 bases, the J end by 0 bases, with 12 bases between. Germline V gene sequence: CDR1 MDHEN, CDR2 SYDVKM. This CDR3 is built from 14 residues. The CDR3 is CASIDPGANYGYTF. The DNA for the CDR3 is TGTGCCAGCATTGATCCCGGGGCTAACTATGGCTACACCTTC.

Only one count was recorded for this clone. The gene calls are TRBV5-1 and TRBJ1-2; 9 bases are shared with TRBD1. V was clipped by 1 base and J by 11 bases; unmatched bases: 12. Germline lookup yields CDR1 SGHRS and CDR2 YFSETQ. The CDR3 spans 15 residues. The chain's CDR3 is CASSLFSGQGTNYTF. CDR3 nucleotide sequence: TGCGCCAGCAGCTTGTTCTCCGGACAGGGGACCAATTACACCTTC.